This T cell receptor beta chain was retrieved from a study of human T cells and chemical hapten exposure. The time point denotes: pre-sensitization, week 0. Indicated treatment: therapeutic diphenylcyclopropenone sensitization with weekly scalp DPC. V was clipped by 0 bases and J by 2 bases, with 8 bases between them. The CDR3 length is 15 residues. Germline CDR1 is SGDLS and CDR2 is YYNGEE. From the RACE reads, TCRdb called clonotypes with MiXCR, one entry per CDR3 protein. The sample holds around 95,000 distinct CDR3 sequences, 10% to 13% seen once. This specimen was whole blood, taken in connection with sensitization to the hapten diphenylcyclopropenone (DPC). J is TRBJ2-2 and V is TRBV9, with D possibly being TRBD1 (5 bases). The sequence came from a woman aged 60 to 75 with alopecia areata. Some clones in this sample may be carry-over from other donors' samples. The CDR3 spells CASSVVWTNTGELFF. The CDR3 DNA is TGTGCCAGCAGCGTAGTGTGGACAAACACCGGGGAGCTGTTTTTT. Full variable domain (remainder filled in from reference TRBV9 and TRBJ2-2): DSGVTQTPKHLITATGQRVTLRCSPRSGDLSVYWYQQSLDQGLQFLIQYYNGEERAKGNILERFSAQQFPDLHSELNLSSLELGDSALYFCASSVVWTNTGELFFGEGSRLTVL.